This entry features one T cell receptor (beta chain) sequence. Its antigen remains unknown. Whereas donors were nominally healthy upon sampling, unrecorded immune exposures were probable. The data stem from a study of cytomegalovirus exposure and HLA in healthy donors. Researchers ran the PCR with 60 Vbeta and 13 Jbeta primers. Under the authors' procedure: Counted up in a later analysis, unique TCR beta chains came to about 80 million, with roughly 11 million shared. The protocol was immunoSEQ multiplex PCR, while the TCRdb copy is restricted to in-frame clones and leaves out a portion. Clone size and the V and J calls come from that table; the DNA yielded D and trimming. This table holds under 250,000 clones, roughly 84% found once. The CDR3 runs to 14 residues. V lost 6 bases and J lost 2, with 14 bases in between. Germline V gene sequence: CDR1 SGHRS, CDR2 YFSETQ. Study-wide results and limits: Differences between HLA loci emerged in a later analysis of TCR association rates, with DRB1 most and HLA-C fewest. A later analysis reportedly found fewer N-insertions in an Asian-associated ancestry cluster than the roughly 670-donor mean.

The clonotype originates from a human donor in good health. V and J are TRBV5-1 and TRBJ2-5; D may be TRBD2 (5 bases). Source material: PBMCs. The CDR3 loop reads CASMPEGNQETQYF. In DNA form, the CDR3 reads TGCGCCAGCATGCCAGAGGGAAATCAAGAGACCCAGTACTTC.